The clone carrying this T cell receptor (beta chain) showed up many times. The entry originates in a study of T cells in Graves' hyperthyroidism and ophthalmopathy. Per the germline V gene, CDR1 is SGHRS and CDR2 is YFSETQ. The CDR3 length is 15 residues. V lost 6 bases and J lost 6, with 18 bases in between. RNA transcripts yielded amplified TCR beta CDR3 regions. A set of HTBI primers served as the primers for a first-round RT-PCR of the TCR CDR3. TCRdb re-derived calls from the multiplex PCR reads in MiXCR, one entry per CDR3 protein. The sample carries 350,000 to 400,000 distinct CDR3 sequences, about 15% recorded once.

Sequenced material: blood. V is TRBV5-1 and J is TRBJ1-4; a weak D match, TRBD1 (5 bases). The TCR originated in a woman aged 25 to 45 with Graves' hyperthyroidism. The CDR3 spells CASKQKGLRDEKLFF. CDR3 DNA sequence: TGCGCCAGCAAACAAAAGGGGCTTCGGGATGAAAAACTGTTTTTT.